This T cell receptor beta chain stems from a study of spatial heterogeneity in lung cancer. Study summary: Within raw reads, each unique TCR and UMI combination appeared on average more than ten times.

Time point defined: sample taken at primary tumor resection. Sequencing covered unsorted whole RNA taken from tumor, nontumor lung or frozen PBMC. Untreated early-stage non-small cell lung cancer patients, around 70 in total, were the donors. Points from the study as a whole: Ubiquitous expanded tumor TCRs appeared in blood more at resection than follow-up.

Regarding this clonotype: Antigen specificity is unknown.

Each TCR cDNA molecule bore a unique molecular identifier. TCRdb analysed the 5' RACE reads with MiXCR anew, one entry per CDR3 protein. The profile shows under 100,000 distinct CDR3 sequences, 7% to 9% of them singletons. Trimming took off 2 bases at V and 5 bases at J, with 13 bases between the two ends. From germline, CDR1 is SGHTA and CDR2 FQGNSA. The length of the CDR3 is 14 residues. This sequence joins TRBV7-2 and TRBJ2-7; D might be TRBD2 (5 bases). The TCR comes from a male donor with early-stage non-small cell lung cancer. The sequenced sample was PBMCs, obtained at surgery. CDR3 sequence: CASSLRASIDEQYF. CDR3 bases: TGTGCCAGCAGCTTAAGGGCTAGCATCGACGAGCAGTACTTC.